These T cell receptor beta chains were read from a single sample in a study of shared clonotypes between healthy human individuals. Sequenced by immunoSEQ multiplex PCR; TCRdb stores in-frame clones only, minus some. The sample has over 1.4 million clones; roughly 96% are singletons. The sample consisted of naive CD4+ T cells sorted from blood. These receptor sequences come from a young man in good health. Both conserved end residues are part of each CDR3. Fields, in order: clone size, D gene, V gene, J gene, CDR3 protein, CDR3 DNA. A D gene is named only where the DNA matches it firmly. The size of a clone is reported for some rows only, either as once, few or many, or as a class for expanded clones.

clone_size: .
d_call: .
v_call: TRBV11-2
j_call: TRBJ1-4
cdr3_aa: CASSLQANEKLFF
cdr3_nt: TGTGCCAGCAGCTTACAAGCTAATGAAAAACTGTTTTTT

clone_size: .
d_call: .
v_call: TRBV5-4
j_call: TRBJ1-5
cdr3_aa: CASSFPGQAQHF
cdr3_nt: TGTGCCAGCAGCTTCCCGGGACAAGCCCAGCATTTT

clone_size: once
d_call: .
v_call: TRBV5-8
j_call: TRBJ2-2
cdr3_aa: CASSLVGINTGELFF
cdr3_nt: TGTGCCAGCAGCTTGGTCGGGATCAACACCGGGGAGCTGTTTTTT

clone_size: .
d_call: .
v_call: TRBV21-1
j_call: TRBJ2-7
cdr3_aa: CASSNRTREEWEQYF
cdr3_nt: TGTGCCAGCAGCAATCGAACGCGGGAAGAGTGGGAGCAGTACTTC

clone_size: .
d_call: .
v_call: TRBV28
j_call: TRBJ2-3
cdr3_aa: CASSLDRGGGTDTQYF
cdr3_nt: TGTGCCAGCAGCCTCGACAGGGGAGGGGGCACAGATACGCAGTATTTT

clone_size: .
d_call: TRBD2
v_call: TRBV7-8
j_call: TRBJ2-1
cdr3_aa: CASSQGLREIYNEQFF
cdr3_nt: TGTGCCAGCAGCCAGGGACTAAGGGAGATCTACAATGAGCAGTTCTTC

clone_size: .
d_call: .
v_call: TRBV11-2
j_call: TRBJ1-2
cdr3_aa: CASSLAQGRNYGYTF
cdr3_nt: TGTGCCAGCAGTTTAGCCCAAGGGAGGAACTATGGCTACACCTTC

clone_size: once
d_call: .
v_call: TRBV16
j_call: TRBJ1-1
cdr3_aa: CASSQSVLRNTEAFF
cdr3_nt: TGTGCCAGCAGCCAATCCGTCCTAAGGAACACTGAAGCTTTCTTT

clone_size: .
d_call: .
v_call: TRBV9
j_call: TRBJ2-1
cdr3_aa: CASSVERYSRGNEQFF
cdr3_nt: TGTGCCAGCAGCGTAGAGAGGTATTCTCGGGGCAATGAGCAGTTCTTC

clone_size: .
d_call: .
v_call: TRBV5-6
j_call: TRBJ1-1
cdr3_aa: CASSLAGVGTEAFF
cdr3_nt: TGTGCCAGCAGCTTGGCCGGGGTAGGCACTGAAGCTTTCTTT

clone_size: .
d_call: TRBD1
v_call: TRBV2
j_call: TRBJ1-5
cdr3_aa: CASTFQGAGQPQHF
cdr3_nt: TGTGCCAGCACCTTCCAGGGGGCCGGGCAGCCCCAGCATTTT

clone_size: .
d_call: TRBD1
v_call: TRBV27
j_call: TRBJ1-5
cdr3_aa: CASSYRGGSQPQHF
cdr3_nt: TGTGCCAGCAGTTACAGGGGTGGGAGTCAGCCCCAGCATTTT

clone_size: .
d_call: .
v_call: TRBV25-1
j_call: TRBJ2-7
cdr3_aa: CASSGPRLVDEQYF
cdr3_nt: TGTGCCAGCAGTGGCCCAAGGTTGGTCGACGAGCAGTACTTC

clone_size: .
d_call: TRBD2
v_call: TRBV14
j_call: TRBJ2-1
cdr3_aa: CASSQEGVAGGLSYNEQFF
cdr3_nt: TGTGCCAGCAGCCAAGAGGGGGTAGCGGGAGGACTCTCCTACAATGAGCAGTTCTTC

clone_size: .
d_call: .
v_call: TRBV28
j_call: TRBJ2-1
cdr3_aa: CASRRTSPYNEQFF
cdr3_nt: TGTGCCAGCAGACGTACCTCCCCCTACAATGAGCAGTTCTTC

clone_size: once
d_call: TRBD2
v_call: TRBV5-4
j_call: TRBJ2-2
cdr3_aa: CASSFGWGLAGNTGELFF
cdr3_nt: TGTGCCAGCAGCTTTGGGTGGGGACTAGCGGGAAACACCGGGGAGCTGTTTTTT

clone_size: .
d_call: TRBD1
v_call: TRBV29-1
j_call: TRBJ2-5
cdr3_aa: CSVATGGGSETQYF
cdr3_nt: TGCAGCGTGGCTACAGGGGGCGGCTCAGAGACCCAGTACTTC

clone_size: .
d_call: .
v_call: TRBV5-6
j_call: TRBJ2-7
cdr3_aa: CASSFQGPGPNEQYF
cdr3_nt: TGTGCCAGCAGCTTTCAGGGTCCAGGCCCGAACGAGCAGTACTTC

clone_size: .
d_call: TRBD2
v_call: TRBV5-6
j_call: TRBJ2-3
cdr3_aa: CASSVGTSGSITQYF
cdr3_nt: TGTGCCAGCAGCGTCGGGACTAGCGGGAGTATAACGCAGTATTTT

clone_size: .
d_call: TRBD2
v_call: TRBV11-2
j_call: TRBJ2-7
cdr3_aa: CASSLAASGRRYEQYF
cdr3_nt: TGTGCCAGCAGCTTAGCAGCTAGCGGGAGGAGATACGAGCAGTACTTC

clone_size: .
d_call: TRBD1
v_call: TRBV7-3
j_call: TRBJ2-3
cdr3_aa: CASRQGQGVADTQYF
cdr3_nt: TGTGCCAGCAGACAGGGACAGGGAGTGGCAGATACGCAGTATTTT

clone_size: .
d_call: TRBD1
v_call: TRBV5-4
j_call: TRBJ1-1
cdr3_aa: CASSSGQGRTEAFF
cdr3_nt: TGTGCCAGCAGCTCCGGACAGGGCAGGACTGAAGCTTTCTTT

clone_size: .
d_call: .
v_call: TRBV19
j_call: TRBJ1-5
cdr3_aa: CASSSGTGLNQPQHF
cdr3_nt: TGTGCCAGTAGTAGCGGGACGGGGCTAAATCAGCCCCAGCATTTT

clone_size: .
d_call: .
v_call: TRBV9
j_call: TRBJ2-3
cdr3_aa: CASSVRGSTDTQYF
cdr3_nt: TGTGCCAGCAGCGTAAGGGGTAGCACAGATACGCAGTATTTT

clone_size: .
d_call: .
v_call: TRBV11-3
j_call: TRBJ2-7
cdr3_aa: CASSSRPGEGEQYF
cdr3_nt: TGTGCCAGCAGCTCCAGACCAGGGGAGGGCGAGCAGTACTTC

clone_size: .
d_call: TRBD1
v_call: TRBV5-4
j_call: TRBJ1-5
cdr3_aa: CASSLQGAGQPQHF
cdr3_nt: TGTGCCAGCAGCCTACAGGGGGCTGGGCAGCCCCAGCATTTT

clone_size: .
d_call: TRBD1
v_call: TRBV9
j_call: TRBJ2-1
cdr3_aa: CASSRTGFYNEQFF
cdr3_nt: TGTGCCAGCAGCAGGACAGGGTTCTACAATGAGCAGTTCTTC

clone_size: .
d_call: TRBD1
v_call: TRBV11-2
j_call: TRBJ2-1
cdr3_aa: CASSPGQGAYEQFF
cdr3_nt: TGTGCCAGCAGCCCGGGACAGGGGGCCTATGAGCAGTTCTTC

clone_size: .
d_call: .
v_call: TRBV5-1
j_call: TRBJ2-3
cdr3_aa: CASSFSQGLADTQYF
cdr3_nt: TGCGCCAGCAGCTTCAGCCAGGGGCTGGCAGATACGCAGTATTTT

clone_size: .
d_call: TRBD2
v_call: TRBV9
j_call: TRBJ2-3
cdr3_aa: CASSVSGSQTDTQYF
cdr3_nt: TGTGCCAGCAGCGTAAGCGGGAGCCAGACAGATACGCAGTATTTT

clone_size: once
d_call: TRBD2
v_call: TRBV9
j_call: TRBJ2-3
cdr3_aa: CASSGSGGTDTQYF
cdr3_nt: TGTGCCAGCAGCGGTAGCGGGGGCACAGATACGCAGTATTTT

clone_size: once
d_call: .
v_call: TRBV28
j_call: TRBJ1-4
cdr3_aa: CASSSGVGYEKLFF
cdr3_nt: TGTGCCAGCAGCTCAGGGGTGGGGTATGAAAAACTGTTTTTT

clone_size: .
d_call: .
v_call: TRBV28
j_call: TRBJ1-5
cdr3_aa: CASSTYSGTSRGQPQHF
cdr3_nt: TGTGCCAGCAGTACCTACTCCGGGACATCACGGGGGCAGCCCCAGCATTTT

clone_size: .
d_call: .
v_call: TRBV19
j_call: TRBJ2-7
cdr3_aa: CASSIAGPLYEQYF
cdr3_nt: TGTGCCAGTAGTATCGCTGGACCCCTCTACGAGCAGTACTTC

clone_size: .
d_call: TRBD2
v_call: TRBV7-9
j_call: TRBJ2-7
cdr3_aa: CASRPLTGLGTSYEQYF
cdr3_nt: TGTGCCAGCAGGCCCTTAACTGGACTAGGTACCTCCTACGAGCAGTACTTC

clone_size: .
d_call: TRBD2
v_call: TRBV29-1
j_call: TRBJ2-1
cdr3_aa: CSVLAGGSYNEQFF
cdr3_nt: TGCAGCGTCCTAGCGGGAGGCTCCTACAATGAGCAGTTCTTC

clone_size: .
d_call: .
v_call: TRBV20-1
j_call: TRBJ2-1
cdr3_aa: CSASRGHEQFF
cdr3_nt: TGCAGTGCCTCACGGGGGCATGAGCAGTTCTTC

clone_size: .
d_call: .
v_call: TRBV11-2
j_call: TRBJ1-1
cdr3_aa: CASSPTWNTEAFF
cdr3_nt: TGTGCCAGCAGCCCAACTTGGAACACTGAAGCTTTCTTT

clone_size: .
d_call: .
v_call: TRBV5-1
j_call: TRBJ2-5
cdr3_aa: CASSLAGGTGLGSQETQYF
cdr3_nt: TGCGCCAGCAGCTTGGCCGGGGGGACAGGCCTAGGTTCCCAAGAGACCCAGTACTTC

clone_size: .
d_call: .
v_call: TRBV5-1
j_call: TRBJ1-1
cdr3_aa: CASSPDANTEAFF
cdr3_nt: TGCGCCAGCAGTCCGGACGCGAACACTGAAGCTTTCTTT

clone_size: .
d_call: .
v_call: TRBV27
j_call: TRBJ1-2
cdr3_aa: CASSYRGPNYGYTF
cdr3_nt: TGTGCCAGCAGTTACCGGGGACCTAACTATGGCTACACCTTC

clone_size: .
d_call: .
v_call: TRBV5-1
j_call: TRBJ2-1
cdr3_aa: CASSHGSPFSYNEQFF
cdr3_nt: TGCGCCAGCAGTCATGGGTCACCCTTCTCCTACAATGAGCAGTTCTTC

clone_size: .
d_call: .
v_call: TRBV15
j_call: TRBJ1-4
cdr3_aa: CATSRRRPYNEKLFF
cdr3_nt: TGTGCCACCAGCCGGCGCAGGCCATACAATGAAAAACTGTTTTTT

clone_size: .
d_call: TRBD1
v_call: TRBV5-4
j_call: TRBJ1-3
cdr3_aa: CASSTRQGISGNTIYF
cdr3_nt: TGTGCCAGCAGCACCAGACAGGGGATCTCTGGAAACACCATATATTTT

clone_size: .
d_call: TRBD1
v_call: TRBV5-5
j_call: TRBJ1-1
cdr3_aa: CASKTGIEYTEAFF
cdr3_nt: TGTGCCAGCAAGACAGGGATTGAATACACTGAAGCTTTCTTT

clone_size: .
d_call: .
v_call: TRBV11-2
j_call: TRBJ1-3
cdr3_aa: CASSSLTGTGNTIYF
cdr3_nt: TGTGCCAGCAGCTCGCTTACAGGGACTGGAAACACCATATATTTT